The entry below gives a single T cell receptor (beta chain) sequence along with its context. This entry belongs to a study of CD8 T cells in Susac syndrome. With V trimmed by 4 bases and J by 7 bases, 7 bases remained unmatched. Germline values: CDR1 SGHDT, CDR2 YYEEEE. This CDR3 comprises 15 residues. Random hexamers were used to reverse transcribe the RNA input (roughly 0.5 to 1 ug). TCRdb analysed the immunoSEQ multiplex PCR reads with MiXCR anew, one entry per CDR3 protein. The table includes more than 110,000 distinct CDR3 sequences, just under 95% detected once. The genes are TRBV5-6 and TRBJ2-2; TRBD1 aligns across 10 bases. The sample taken for sequencing was CD4+ T cells from PBMCs. The source is a human donor with Susac syndrome. CDR3 DNA sequence: TGTGCCAGCAGCGACAGGGGGCAGAGAGGCGGGGAGCTGTTTTTT. It translates to CASSDRGQRGGELFF.